Below are 20 T cell receptor beta chains sequenced from a single sample in a study of technical replicates of blood from a handful of donors. Generated by immunoSEQ multiplex PCR, the TCRdb table keeps only in-frame clones and is missing some. The sample carries 80,000 to 90,000 clones, around 94% recorded once. The source material was T cells isolated from PBMCs. The receptor set was obtained from a human donor in good health.

J is TRBJ1-1 and V is TRBV2; perhaps TRBD1 as D (5 bases). Trimming took off 7 bases at V and 5 bases at J, with 14 bases between the two ends. Germline CDR1 is SNHLY and CDR2 is FYNNEI. The CDR3 has 13 amino acids. The DNA of the CDR3 is TGTGCCAGCAACCCCCAAGGGGTAACTGAAGCTTTCTTT. Protein product: CASNPQGVTEAFF.

This sequence joins TRBV7-3 and TRBJ2-7; D is perhaps TRBD1 (5 bases). The V gene's germline CDR1 is SGHTA and CDR2 FQGTGA. The CDR3 totals 16 residues. Trimming took 1 base from V and 5 from J, leaving 18 bases between them. The CDR3 is CASSLNPDILIHEQYF. The CDR3 bases are TGTGCCAGCAGCTTAAACCCGGACATTCTCATCCACGAGCAGTACTTC. Drawing the rest from reference TRBV7-3 and TRBJ2-7, the complete variable domain is GAGVSQTPSNKVTEKGKYVELRCDPISGHTALYWYRQSLGQGPEFLIYFQGTGAADDSGLPNDRFFAVRPEGSVSTLKIQRTERGDSAVYLCASSLNPDILIHEQYFGPGTRLTVT.

The rearrangement joins TRBV28 to TRBJ1-1; 7 bases are shared with TRBD1. Looked up from germline, CDR1 is MDHEN and CDR2 is SYDVKM. V shed 4 bases and J 7 bases; nucleotides not matched to a gene: 12. The CDR3 totals 15 residues. Here the CDR3 reads CASSSAIGGGHEAFF. CDR3 nucleotide sequence: TGTGCCAGCAGTTCTGCTATCGGAGGGGGCCATGAAGCTTTCTTT. Complete variable domain (other parts from reference TRBV28 and TRBJ1-1): DVKVTQSSRYLVKRTGEKVFLECVQDMDHENMFWYRQDPGLGLRLIYFSYDVKMKEKGDIPEGYSVSREKKERFSLILESASTNQTSMYLCASSSAIGGGHEAFFGQGTRLTVV.

The count of this clone is one. The CDR3 here is CASSAGGDARETQYF. The CDR3 nucleotides are TGTGCCAGCAGCGCCGGGGGGGACGCTCGGGAGACCCAGTACTTC. The chain employs TRBV9 and TRBJ2-5; 8 nucleotides agree with TRBD2. The CDR3 runs to 15 residues. J was trimmed by 5 bases and V by 3 bases; bases with no gene match: 9. The germline gives CDR1 SGDLS, CDR2 YYNGEE.

The chain joins TRBV7-3 to TRBJ2-2; TRBD1 aligns across 11 bases. V lost 2 bases to trimming and J lost 4 bases; unmatched junction nucleotides: 3. Germline V gene lookup returns CDR1 SGHTA and CDR2 FQGTGA. The CDR3 runs 16 residues. The CDR3 sequence is CASSLGQGAATGELFF. CDR3 sequence (DNA): TGTGCCAGCAGCTTAGGACAGGGGGCGGCCACCGGGGAGCTGTTTTTT.

This clone was detected only a few times. The chain combines TRBV30 with TRBJ1-1; a possible D gene is TRBD1 (6 bases). Trimming shortened V by 5 bases and J by 5 bases, and 15 bases separated the two germline ends. The CDR3 is 13 amino acids. The germline V gene has CDR1 GTSNPN and CDR2 SVGIG (reference sequence). In DNA, the CDR3 is TGTGCCTGGCAACTTACAGGGAGAACTGAAGCTTTCTTT. This gives the protein CAWQLTGRTEAFF.

The rearrangement links TRBV5-1 to TRBJ2-7; tentative D call: TRBD1 (5 bases). The germline V gene has CDR1 SGHRS and CDR2 YFSETQ. Trimming removed 0 bases from V and 5 bases from J, with 12 bases in between. The CDR3 sequence is 14 residues long. The chain's CDR3 is CASSLGVRADEQYF. Written as DNA, the CDR3 is TGCGCCAGCAGCTTGGGGGTCAGGGCGGACGAGCAGTACTTC.

The genes are TRBV29-1 and TRBJ2-2; the match to TRBD2 covers 12 bases. The germline V gene encodes CDR1 SQVTM and CDR2 ANQGSEA. Unmatched junction bases numbered 5, after V lost 6 bases and J lost 6 bases. This CDR3 is 14 amino acids long. The CDR3: CSVRLAGDSGELFF. CDR3 DNA: TGCAGCGTGAGACTAGCGGGAGACTCCGGGGAGCTGTTTTTT.

This chain uses TRBV27 with TRBJ1-4; tentative D call: TRBD1 (5 bases). V gave up 6 bases and J gave up 3 bases, with 14 bases separating them. There are 15 residues in the CDR3. Germline-derived CDR1 and CDR2 are MNHEY and SMNVEV (reference sequence). In DNA form, the CDR3 reads TGTGCCAGCAGCCCCTTCAGGGTTTCTAATGAAAAACTGTTTTTT. It encodes CASSPFRVSNEKLFF.

The chain has TRBV27 and TRBJ1-1, with a weak D call TRBD1 (6 bases). The V gene lost 7 bases and the J gene lost 2 bases, with 17 bases spanning the gap. This CDR3 has 15 amino acids. Germline V lookup: CDR1 MNHEY, CDR2 SMNVEV (reference sequence). The CDR3 DNA reads as TGTGCCAGCAAAACCCTGGGCAGGGGCAACACTGAAGCTTTCTTT. It encodes CASKTLGRGNTEAFF.

CDR3 protein: CAISSETKTGELFF. CDR3 nucleotide sequence: TGTGCCATCAGTTCGGAAACTAAGACCGGGGAGCTGTTTTTT. V and J are TRBV10-3 and TRBJ2-2; D is uncertain. V gave up 5 bases and J gave up 5 bases, with 12 bases separating them. Germline loops: CDR1 ENHRY, CDR2 SYGVKD. This CDR3 has 14 amino acids.

V usage is TRBV7-3 and J usage is TRBJ2-3; 10 bases fit TRBD2. This CDR3 spans 17 amino acids. The V gene end was trimmed by 1 base and the J gene end by 0 bases; junction bases not matched to a gene: 4. Per germline, CDR1 SGHTA and CDR2 FQGTGA. CDR3 loop: CASSLIRLAGSTDTQYF. CDR3 nucleotide sequence: TGTGCCAGCAGCTTAATTAGACTAGCGGGTAGCACAGATACGCAGTATTTT. The complete variable domain, with remaining parts taken from reference TRBV7-3 and TRBJ2-3, reads GAGVSQTPSNKVTEKGKYVELRCDPISGHTALYWYRQSLGQGPEFLIYFQGTGAADDSGLPNDRFFAVRPEGSVSTLKIQRTERGDSAVYLCASSLIRLAGSTDTQYFGPGTRLTVL.

The chain has TRBV5-1 and TRBJ2-5; D might be TRBD1 (5 bases). V was cut by 4 bases and J by 3 bases, with 10 bases left in between. This CDR3 has 13 amino acids. CDR1 is SGHRS, CDR2 YFSETQ, per germline. CDR3: CASSLRVEETQYF. For the CDR3, the DNA is TGCGCCAGCAGCCTCAGGGTGGAAGAGACCCAGTACTTC.

In this sample, this clone turned up once. The chain has TRBV6-1 and TRBJ2-7; maybe TRBD2 (5 bases). The CDR3 loop spans 15 amino acids. Germline V gene lookup returns CDR1 MNHNS and CDR2 SASEGT. Trimming left V 3 bases short and J 5 bases short, with 17 bases between. For the CDR3, the DNA is TGTGCCAGCAGTGACCGACGGGGTGGGAGCGACGAGCAGTACTTC. Translated, it gives CASSDRRGGSDEQYF.

This clone was recorded only once. The chain uses TRBV5-1 and TRBJ2-1; 14 bases are a match to TRBD2. Unmatched junction bases numbered 6, after V lost 6 bases and J lost 7 bases. CDR3 length: 15 residues. Germline-derived CDR1 and CDR2 are SGHRS and YFSETQ. The CDR3 here is CASIPGTSGSNEQFF. In DNA, the CDR3 is TGCGCCAGCATCCCCGGGACTAGCGGGAGTAATGAGCAGTTCTTC.

The chain employs TRBV13 and TRBJ1-1; D is unclear. V shed 5 bases and J shed 6 bases, with 7 bases lying between them. The CDR3 loop spans 11 amino acids. The germline gives CDR1 PRHDT, CDR2 FYEKMQ (reference sequence). The CDR3 is CASSREAEAFF. As DNA, the CDR3 is TGTGCCAGCAGCAGGGAGGCTGAAGCTTTCTTT.

The V and J genes are TRBV19 and TRBJ2-7; 10 bases align to TRBD1. Trimming took 4 bases from V and 3 from J; bases not matched to a gene: 3. The CDR3 extends over 14 amino acids. Germline values: CDR1 LNHDA, CDR2 SQIVND (reference sequence). The chain's CDR3 is CASSTGTGVYEQYF. CDR3 sequence (DNA): TGTGCCAGTAGTACCGGGACAGGGGTCTACGAGCAGTACTTC.

This clone was seen once. The chain joins TRBV4-1 to TRBJ2-7, with 9 bases identical to TRBD2. V shed 1 base and J 2 bases; nucleotides not matched to a gene: 3. The CDR3 consists of 15 residues. Germline values: CDR1 MGHRA, CDR2 YSYEKL. The CDR3 reads CASSQGLADTYEQYF. As DNA, the CDR3 is TGCGCCAGCAGCCAAGGACTAGCGGATACCTACGAGCAGTACTTC.

This clone came up once. CDR3 protein: CASSESQGLVYGYTF. In nucleotides, the CDR3 is TGTGCCAGCAGTGAATCGCAGGGGTTGGTCTATGGCTACACCTTC. V gene TRBV25-1 combines with J gene TRBJ1-2, with D possibly being TRBD1 (6 bases). Trimming took off 1 base at V and 4 bases at J, with 13 bases between the two ends. CDR1 is MGHDK and CDR2 is SYGVNS in the germline V gene. CDR3 length equals 15 residues.

The chain joins TRBV18 to TRBJ1-1, with a weak D call TRBD1 (6 bases). CDR3 length: 12 amino acids. Trimming pared 7 bases from V and 1 base from J, leaving 7 bases between. Per germline, CDR1 KGHSH and CDR2 LQKENI. CDR3 in DNA: TGTGCCAGCTGGGGACAGAACACTGAAGCTTTCTTT. The encoded protein is CASWGQNTEAFF. Full variable domain (rest looked up from reference TRBV18 and TRBJ1-1): NAGVMQNPRHLVRRRGQEARLRCSPMKGHSHVYWYRQLPEEGLKFMVYLQKENIIDESGMPKERFSAEFPKEGPSILRIQQVVRGDSAAYFCASWGQNTEAFFGQGTRLTVV.